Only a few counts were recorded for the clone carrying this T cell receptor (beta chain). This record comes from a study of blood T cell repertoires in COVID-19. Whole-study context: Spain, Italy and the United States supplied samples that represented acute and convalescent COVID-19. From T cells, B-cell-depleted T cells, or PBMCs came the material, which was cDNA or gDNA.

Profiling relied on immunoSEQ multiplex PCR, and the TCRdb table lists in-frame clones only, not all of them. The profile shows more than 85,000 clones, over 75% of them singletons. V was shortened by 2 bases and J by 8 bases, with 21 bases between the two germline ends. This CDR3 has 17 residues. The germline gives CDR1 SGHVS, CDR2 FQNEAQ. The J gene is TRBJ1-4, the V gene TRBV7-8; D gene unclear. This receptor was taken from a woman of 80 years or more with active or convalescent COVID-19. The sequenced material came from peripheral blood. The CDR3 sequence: CASSLRYGPRAGEKLFF. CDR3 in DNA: TGTGCCAGCAGCTTAAGATACGGGCCCCGAGCGGGGGAAAAACTGTTTTTT.